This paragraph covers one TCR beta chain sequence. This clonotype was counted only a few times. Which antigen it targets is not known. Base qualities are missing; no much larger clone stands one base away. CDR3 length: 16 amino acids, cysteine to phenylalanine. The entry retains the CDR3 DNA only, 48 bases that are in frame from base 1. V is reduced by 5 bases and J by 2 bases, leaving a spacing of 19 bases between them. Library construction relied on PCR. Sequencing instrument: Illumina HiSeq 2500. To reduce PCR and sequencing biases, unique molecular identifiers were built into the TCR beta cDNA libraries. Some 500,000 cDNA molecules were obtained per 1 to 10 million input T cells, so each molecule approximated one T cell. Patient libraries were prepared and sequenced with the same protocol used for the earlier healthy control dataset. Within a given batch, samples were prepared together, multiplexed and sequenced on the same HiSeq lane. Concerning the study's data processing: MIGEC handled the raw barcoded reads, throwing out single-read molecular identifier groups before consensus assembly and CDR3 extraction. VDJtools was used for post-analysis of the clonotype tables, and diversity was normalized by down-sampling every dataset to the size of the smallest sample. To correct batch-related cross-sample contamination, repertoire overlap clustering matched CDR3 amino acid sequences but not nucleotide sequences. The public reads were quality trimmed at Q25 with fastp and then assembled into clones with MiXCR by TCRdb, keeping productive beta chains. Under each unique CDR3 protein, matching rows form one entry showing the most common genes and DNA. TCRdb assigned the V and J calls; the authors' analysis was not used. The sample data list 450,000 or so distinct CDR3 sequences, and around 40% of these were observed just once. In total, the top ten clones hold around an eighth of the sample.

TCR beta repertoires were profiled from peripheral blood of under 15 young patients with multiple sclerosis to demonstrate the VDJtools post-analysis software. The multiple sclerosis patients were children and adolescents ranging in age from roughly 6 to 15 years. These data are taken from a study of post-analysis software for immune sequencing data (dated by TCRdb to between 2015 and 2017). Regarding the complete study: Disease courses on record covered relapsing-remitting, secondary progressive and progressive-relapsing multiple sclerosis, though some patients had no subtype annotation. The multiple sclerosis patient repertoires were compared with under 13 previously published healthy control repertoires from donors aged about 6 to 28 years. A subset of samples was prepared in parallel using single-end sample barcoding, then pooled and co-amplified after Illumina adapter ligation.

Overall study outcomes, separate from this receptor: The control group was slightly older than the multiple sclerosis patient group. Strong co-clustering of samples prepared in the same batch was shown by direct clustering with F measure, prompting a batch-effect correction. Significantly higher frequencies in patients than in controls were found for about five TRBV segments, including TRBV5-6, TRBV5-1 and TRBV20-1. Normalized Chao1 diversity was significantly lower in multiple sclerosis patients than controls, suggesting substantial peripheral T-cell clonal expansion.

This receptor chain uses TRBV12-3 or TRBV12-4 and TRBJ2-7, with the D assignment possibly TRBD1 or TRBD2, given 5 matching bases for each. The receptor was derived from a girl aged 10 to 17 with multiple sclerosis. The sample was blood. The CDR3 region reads CASSDPGPQLTYEQYF. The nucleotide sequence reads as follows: TGTGCCAGCAGTGATCCGGGACCACAACTCACCTACGAGCAGTACTTC.